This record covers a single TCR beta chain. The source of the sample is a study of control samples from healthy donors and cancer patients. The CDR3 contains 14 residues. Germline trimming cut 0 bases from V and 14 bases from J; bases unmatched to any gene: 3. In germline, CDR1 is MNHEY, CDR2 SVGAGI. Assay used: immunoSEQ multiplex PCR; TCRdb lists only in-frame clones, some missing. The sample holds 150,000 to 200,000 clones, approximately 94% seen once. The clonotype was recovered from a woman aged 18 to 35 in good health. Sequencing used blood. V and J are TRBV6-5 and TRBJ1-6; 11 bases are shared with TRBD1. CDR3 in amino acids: CASSYSDRGPSLHF. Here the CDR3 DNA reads TGTGCCAGCAGTTACTCGGACAGGGGGCCGTCCCTCCACTTT.